Listed here is a single TCR beta chain. Source study methods: For nucleated cells, counts were estimated from reference gene primer amplification. Method: immunoSEQ multiplex PCR; TCRdb's copy keeps in-frame clones and lacks some. Clone size and the V and J calls come from that table; the DNA yielded D and trimming. This sample has 35,000 to 50,000 clones, with roughly 88% found just once. These data are taken from a study of blood T cell repertoires in COVID-19. Study-level background: COVID-19 samples from acute and convalescent phases originated in the United States, Italy and Spain. T cells, B-cell-depleted T cells, or PBMCs supplied cDNA or gDNA.

The sample comprised peripheral blood. This receptor was obtained from a man aged 55 to 70 with active COVID-19.

The CDR3, as DNA: TGTGCCAGCAGTTTAGCTCCTCCCGATACGCAGTATTTT. Its translation is CASSLAPPDTQYF. V usage is TRBV12-3 or TRBV12-4 and J usage is TRBJ2-3, with D hard to call. The CDR3 contains 13 residues. V was trimmed by 0 bases and J by 6 bases, leaving 7 bases between them.